The source of this T cell receptor beta chain is a study of T cells in localized non-small cell lung cancer. TCRdb keeps only in-frame clones here, not all; method: immunoSEQ multiplex PCR. Of over 25,000 clones in the sample, around 90% were seen once. CDR3 size: 16 residues. J lost 7 bases, V lost 8 bases, and 14 bases had no gene match. CDR1 is SGHVS, CDR2 FQNEAQ, per germline. This clonotype was obtained from a woman aged 40-69 years with stage I lung adenocarcinoma. The chain combines TRBV7-8 with TRBJ2-5, with 12 bases that match TRBD2. The input for sequencing was peripheral blood, taken before any cancer treatment. CDR3 loop: CASFRVRTSGEATQYF. CDR3 DNA sequence: TGTGCCAGCTTCCGTGTCAGGACTAGCGGGGAGGCGACCCAGTACTTC.